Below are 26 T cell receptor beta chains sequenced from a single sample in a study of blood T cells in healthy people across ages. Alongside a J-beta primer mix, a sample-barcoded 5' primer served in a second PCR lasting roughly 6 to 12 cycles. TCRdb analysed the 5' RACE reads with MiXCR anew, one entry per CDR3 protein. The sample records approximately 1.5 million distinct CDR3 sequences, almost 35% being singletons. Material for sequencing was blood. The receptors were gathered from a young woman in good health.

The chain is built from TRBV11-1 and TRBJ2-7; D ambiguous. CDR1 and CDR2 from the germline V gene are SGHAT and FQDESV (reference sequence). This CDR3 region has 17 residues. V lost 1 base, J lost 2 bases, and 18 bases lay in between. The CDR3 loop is CASSLDGADLSTYEQYF. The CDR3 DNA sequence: TGTGCCAGCAGCTTAGACGGCGCAGACCTCTCCACCTACGAGCAGTACTTC.

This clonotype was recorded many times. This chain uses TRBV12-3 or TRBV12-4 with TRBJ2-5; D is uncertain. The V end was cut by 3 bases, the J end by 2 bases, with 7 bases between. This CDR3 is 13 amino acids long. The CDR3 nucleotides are TGTGCCAGCAGTTTTGGGCGGCAAGAGACCCAGTACTTC. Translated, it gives CASSFGRQETQYF.

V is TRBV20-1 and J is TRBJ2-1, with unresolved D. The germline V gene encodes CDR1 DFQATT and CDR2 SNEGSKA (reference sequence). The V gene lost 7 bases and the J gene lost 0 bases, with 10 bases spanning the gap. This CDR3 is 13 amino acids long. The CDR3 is CSGLQSSYNEQFF. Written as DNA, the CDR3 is TGCAGTGGTCTCCAAAGCTCCTACAATGAGCAGTTCTTC.

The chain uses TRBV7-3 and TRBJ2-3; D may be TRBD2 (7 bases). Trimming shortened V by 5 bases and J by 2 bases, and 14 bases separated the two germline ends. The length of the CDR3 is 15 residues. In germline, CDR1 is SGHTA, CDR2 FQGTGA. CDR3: CASSPRGGTTDTQYF. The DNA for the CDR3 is TGTGCCAGCAGCCCTAGGGGGGGAACCACAGATACGCAGTATTTT.

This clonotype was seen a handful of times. Here the CDR3 DNA reads TGTGCCAGCAGTCGCGGGACAACGGGGGCAGATACGCAGTATTTT. Amino acids: CASSRGTTGADTQYF. The chain has TRBV28 and TRBJ2-3; D is possibly TRBD1 or TRBD2 (6 bases each). V lost 5 bases and J lost 4, with 16 bases in between. This CDR3 region has 15 residues. The germline V gene encodes CDR1 MDHEN and CDR2 SYDVKM.

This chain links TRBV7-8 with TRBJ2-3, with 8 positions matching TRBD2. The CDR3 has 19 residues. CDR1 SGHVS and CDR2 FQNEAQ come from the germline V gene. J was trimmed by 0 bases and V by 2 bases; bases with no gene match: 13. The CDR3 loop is CASSLWGGVAGSSTDTQYF. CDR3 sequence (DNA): TGTGCCAGCAGCTTATGGGGTGGGGTAGCGGGGTCTAGCACAGATACGCAGTATTTT.

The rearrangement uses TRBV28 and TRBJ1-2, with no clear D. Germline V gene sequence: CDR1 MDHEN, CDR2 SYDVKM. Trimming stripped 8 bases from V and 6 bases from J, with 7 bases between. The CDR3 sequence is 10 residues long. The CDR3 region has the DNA TGTGCCAGCGAACGGCATGGCTACACCTTC. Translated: CASERHGYTF.

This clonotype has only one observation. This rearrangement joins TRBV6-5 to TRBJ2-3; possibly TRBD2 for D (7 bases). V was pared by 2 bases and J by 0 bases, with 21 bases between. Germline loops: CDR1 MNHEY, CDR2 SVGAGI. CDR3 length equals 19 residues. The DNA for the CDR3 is TGTGCCAGCAGTTACGGTGGGGGCGGAAGCGGGGCTAGCACAGATACGCAGTATTTT. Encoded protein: CASSYGGGGSGASTDTQYF.

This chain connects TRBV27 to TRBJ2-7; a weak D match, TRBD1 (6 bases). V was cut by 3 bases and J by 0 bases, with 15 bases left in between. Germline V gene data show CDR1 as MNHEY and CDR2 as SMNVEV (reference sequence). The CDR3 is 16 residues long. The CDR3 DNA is TGTGCCAGCAGTTTGTCCTCCGGGACAACCTCCTACGAGCAGTACTTC. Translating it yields CASSLSSGTTSYEQYF.

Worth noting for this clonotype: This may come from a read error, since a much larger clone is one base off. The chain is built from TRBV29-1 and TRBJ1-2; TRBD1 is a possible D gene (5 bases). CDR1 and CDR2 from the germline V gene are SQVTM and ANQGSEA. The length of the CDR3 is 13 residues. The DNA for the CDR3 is TGCAGCGTTGAAGCCGGGGACGGTTATGGGTACACCTTC. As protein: CSVEAGDGYGYTF.

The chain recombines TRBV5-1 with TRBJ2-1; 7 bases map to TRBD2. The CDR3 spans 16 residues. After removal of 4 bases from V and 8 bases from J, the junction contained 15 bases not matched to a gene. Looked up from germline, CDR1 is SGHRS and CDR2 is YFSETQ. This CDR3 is CASSRGLDLRFDEQFF. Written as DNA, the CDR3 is TGCGCCAGCAGCCGTGGACTAGACCTGAGGTTTGATGAGCAGTTCTTC.

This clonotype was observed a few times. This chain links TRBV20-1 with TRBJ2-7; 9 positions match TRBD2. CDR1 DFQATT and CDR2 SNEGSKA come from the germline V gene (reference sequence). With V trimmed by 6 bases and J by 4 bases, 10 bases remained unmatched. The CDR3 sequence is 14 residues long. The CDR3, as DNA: TGCAGTGCCGTAAGGGGACTAGCAGATTACGAGCAGTACTTC. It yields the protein CSAVRGLADYEQYF.

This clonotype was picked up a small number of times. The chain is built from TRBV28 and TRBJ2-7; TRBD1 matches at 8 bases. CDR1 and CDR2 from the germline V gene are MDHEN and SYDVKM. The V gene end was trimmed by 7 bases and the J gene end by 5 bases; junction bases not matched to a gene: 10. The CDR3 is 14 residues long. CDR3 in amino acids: CASIDNRGADEQYF. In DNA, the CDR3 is TGTGCCAGCATCGACAACAGGGGGGCCGACGAGCAGTACTTC. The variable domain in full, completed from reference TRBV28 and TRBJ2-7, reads DVKVTQSSRYLVKRTGEKVFLECVQDMDHENMFWYRQDPGLGLRLIYFSYDVKMKEKGDIPEGYSVSREKKERFSLILESASTNQTSMYLCASIDNRGADEQYFGPGTRLTVT.

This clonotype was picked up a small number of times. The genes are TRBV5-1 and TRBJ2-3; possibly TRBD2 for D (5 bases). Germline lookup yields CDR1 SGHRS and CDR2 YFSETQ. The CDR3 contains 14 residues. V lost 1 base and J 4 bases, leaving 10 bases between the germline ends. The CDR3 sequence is CASSLSPGSDTQYF. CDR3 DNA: TGCGCCAGCAGCTTGTCTCCGGGGTCAGATACGCAGTATTTT.

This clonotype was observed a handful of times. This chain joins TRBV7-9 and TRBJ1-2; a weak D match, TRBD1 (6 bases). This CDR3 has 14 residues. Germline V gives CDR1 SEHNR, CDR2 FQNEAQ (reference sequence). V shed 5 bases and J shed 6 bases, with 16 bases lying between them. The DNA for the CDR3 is TGTGCCAGCAGCCCACATGCACAGGGCCATGGCTACACCTTC. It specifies CASSPHAQGHGYTF.

For the CDR3, the DNA is TGCAGTGCATCGGGAGAAGCGGGTTTCAATGAGCAGTTCTTC. It codes for CSASGEAGFNEQFF. The gene calls are TRBV20-1 and TRBJ2-1; TRBD2 might be the D (6 bases). The CDR3 spans 14 residues. Deletions cut 6 bases from V and 6 bases from J, with 18 bases between. The germline CDR1 and CDR2 sequences are DFQATT and SNEGSKA (reference sequence).

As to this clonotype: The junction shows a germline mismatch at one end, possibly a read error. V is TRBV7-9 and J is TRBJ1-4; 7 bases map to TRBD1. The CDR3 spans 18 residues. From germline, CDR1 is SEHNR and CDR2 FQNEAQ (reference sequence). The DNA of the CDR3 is TGTGCCAGCAGCCCCCCTCGAGACAGGGATGACGCTAATGAAAAACGGTTTTTT. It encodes CASSPPRDRDDANEKRFF.

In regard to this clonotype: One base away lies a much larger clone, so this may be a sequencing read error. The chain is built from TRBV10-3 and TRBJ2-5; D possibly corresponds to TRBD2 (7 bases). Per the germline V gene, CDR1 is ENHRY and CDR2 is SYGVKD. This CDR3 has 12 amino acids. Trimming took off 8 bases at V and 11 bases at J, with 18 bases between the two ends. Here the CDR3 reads CAIGAGDYKQYF. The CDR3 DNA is TGTGCCATCGGCGCAGGGGACTACAAGCAGTACTTC.

CDR3 DNA: TGTGCCAGCAGTAAAGGGACTTTAGACTGCGAGCAGTACTTC. This encodes CASSKGTLDCEQYF. The V gene is TRBV2, the J gene TRBJ2-5; perhaps TRBD2 as D (6 bases). The J call may be mistaken, given a closer DNA end match to TRBJ2-7. CDR3 length: 14 residues. Germline CDR1 is SNHLY and CDR2 is FYNNEI.

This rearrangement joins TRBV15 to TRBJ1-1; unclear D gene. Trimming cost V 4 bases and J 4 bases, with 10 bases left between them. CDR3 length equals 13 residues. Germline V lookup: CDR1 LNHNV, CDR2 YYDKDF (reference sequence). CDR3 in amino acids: CATSIQRFTEAFF. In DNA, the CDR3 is TGTGCCACCAGCATTCAGAGATTCACTGAAGCTTTCTTT.

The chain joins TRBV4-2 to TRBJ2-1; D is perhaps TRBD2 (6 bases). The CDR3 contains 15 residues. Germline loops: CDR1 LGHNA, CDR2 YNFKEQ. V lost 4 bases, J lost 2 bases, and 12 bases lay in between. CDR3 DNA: TGTGCCAGCAGCCCTAGACTAGAACCCTACAATGAGCAGTTCTTC. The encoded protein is CASSPRLEPYNEQFF.

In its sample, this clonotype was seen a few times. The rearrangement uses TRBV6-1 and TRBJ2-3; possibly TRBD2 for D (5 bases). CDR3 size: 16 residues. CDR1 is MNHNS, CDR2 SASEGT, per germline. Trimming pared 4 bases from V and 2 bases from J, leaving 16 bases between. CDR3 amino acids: CASSGASRGLTDTQYF. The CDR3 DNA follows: TGTGCCAGCAGTGGAGCGTCTAGAGGGCTCACAGATACGCAGTATTTT.

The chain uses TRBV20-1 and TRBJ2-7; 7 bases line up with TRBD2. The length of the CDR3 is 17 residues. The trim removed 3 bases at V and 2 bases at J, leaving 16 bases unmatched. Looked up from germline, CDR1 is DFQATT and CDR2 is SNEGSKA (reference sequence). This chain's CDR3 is CSASPLSGTKTPYEQYF. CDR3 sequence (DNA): TGCAGTGCTAGTCCGTTAAGCGGGACCAAGACTCCCTACGAGCAGTACTTC.

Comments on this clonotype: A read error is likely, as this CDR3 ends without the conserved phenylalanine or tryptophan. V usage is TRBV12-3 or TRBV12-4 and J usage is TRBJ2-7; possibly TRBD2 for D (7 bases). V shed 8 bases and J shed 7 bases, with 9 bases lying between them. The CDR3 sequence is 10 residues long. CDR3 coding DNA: TGTGCCAGCGCGGGGGCAGAGCAGTACTCC. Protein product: CASAGAEQYS.

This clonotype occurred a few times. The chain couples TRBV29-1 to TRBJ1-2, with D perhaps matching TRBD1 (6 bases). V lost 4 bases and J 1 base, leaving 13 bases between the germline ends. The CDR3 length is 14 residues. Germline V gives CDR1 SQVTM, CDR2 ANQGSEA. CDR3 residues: CSVVGGPDNYGYTF. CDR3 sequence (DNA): TGCAGCGTTGTTGGGGGGCCAGATAACTATGGCTACACCTTC.

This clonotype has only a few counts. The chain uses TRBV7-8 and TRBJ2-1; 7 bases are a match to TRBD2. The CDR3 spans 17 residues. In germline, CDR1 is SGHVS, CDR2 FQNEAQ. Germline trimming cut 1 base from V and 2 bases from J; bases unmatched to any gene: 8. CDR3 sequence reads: CASSLEFSGIAYNEQFF. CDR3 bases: TGTGCCAGCAGCTTAGAATTCAGCGGGATAGCCTACAATGAGCAGTTCTTC.